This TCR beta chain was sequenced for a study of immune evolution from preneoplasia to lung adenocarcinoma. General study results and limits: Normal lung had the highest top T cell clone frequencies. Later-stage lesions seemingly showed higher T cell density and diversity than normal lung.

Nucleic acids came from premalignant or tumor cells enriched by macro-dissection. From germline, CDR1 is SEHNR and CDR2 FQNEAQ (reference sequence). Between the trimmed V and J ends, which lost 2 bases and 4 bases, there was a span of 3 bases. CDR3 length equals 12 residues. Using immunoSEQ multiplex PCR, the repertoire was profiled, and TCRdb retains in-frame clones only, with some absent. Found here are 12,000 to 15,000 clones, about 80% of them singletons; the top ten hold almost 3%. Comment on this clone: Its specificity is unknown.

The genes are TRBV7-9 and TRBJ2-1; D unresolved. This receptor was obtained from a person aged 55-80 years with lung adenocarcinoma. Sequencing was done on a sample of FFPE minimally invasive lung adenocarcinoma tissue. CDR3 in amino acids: CASSLLYNEQFF. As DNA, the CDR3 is TGTGCCAGCAGCTTATTGTACAATGAGCAGTTCTTC.